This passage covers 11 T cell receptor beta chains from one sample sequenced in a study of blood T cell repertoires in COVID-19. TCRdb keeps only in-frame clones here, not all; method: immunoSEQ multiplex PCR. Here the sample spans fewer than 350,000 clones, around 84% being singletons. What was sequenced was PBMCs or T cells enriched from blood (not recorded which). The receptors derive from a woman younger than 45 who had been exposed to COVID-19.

The CDR3 is CASSKEARGRTEAFF. CDR3 bases: TGTGCCAGCAGCAAAGAGGCCAGGGGGAGAACTGAAGCTTTCTTT. This chain joins TRBV21-1 and TRBJ1-1; TRBD1 is the table's D call and was not checked against the DNA. TRBV21-1 is recorded as a pseudogene. The CDR3 sequence is 15 residues long.

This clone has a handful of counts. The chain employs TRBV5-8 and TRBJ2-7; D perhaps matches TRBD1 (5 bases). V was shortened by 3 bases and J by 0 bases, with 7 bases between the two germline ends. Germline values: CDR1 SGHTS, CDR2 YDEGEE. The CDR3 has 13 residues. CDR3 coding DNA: TGTGCCAGCAGCTACAGGTCCTCCTACGAGCAGTACTTC. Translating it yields CASSYRSSYEQYF.

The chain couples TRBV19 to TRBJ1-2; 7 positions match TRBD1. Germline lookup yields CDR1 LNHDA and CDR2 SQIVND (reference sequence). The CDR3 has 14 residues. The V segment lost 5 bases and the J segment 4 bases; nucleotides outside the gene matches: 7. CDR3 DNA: TGTGCCAGTAGTCAAACAGGGGCCCTCTATGGCTACACCTTC. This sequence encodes CASSQTGALYGYTF. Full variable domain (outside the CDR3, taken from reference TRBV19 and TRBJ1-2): DGGITQSPKYLFRKEGQNVTLSCEQNLNHDAMYWYRQDPGQGLRLIYYSQIVNDFQKGDIAEGYSVSREKKESFPLTVTSAQKNPTAFYLCASSQTGALYGYTFGSGTRLTVV.

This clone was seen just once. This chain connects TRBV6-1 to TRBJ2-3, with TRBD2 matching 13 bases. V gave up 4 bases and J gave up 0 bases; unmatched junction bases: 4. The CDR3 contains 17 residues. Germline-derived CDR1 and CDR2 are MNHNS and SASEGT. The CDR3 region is CASSVQLAGGSTDTQYF. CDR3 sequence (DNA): TGTGCCAGCAGTGTCCAACTAGCGGGAGGGAGCACAGATACGCAGTATTTT.

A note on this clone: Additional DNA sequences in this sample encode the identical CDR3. This CDR3 is CAWSVSGGGQPQHF. The CDR3 DNA sequence: TGTGCCTGGAGTGTTTCAGGGGGAGGTCAGCCCCAGCATTTT. The rearrangement links TRBV30 to TRBJ1-5; 7 bases match TRBD1. Germline V gives CDR1 GTSNPN, CDR2 SVGIG (reference sequence). The V gene end was trimmed by 0 bases and the J gene end by 6 bases; junction bases not matched to a gene: 5. The CDR3 extends over 14 amino acids.

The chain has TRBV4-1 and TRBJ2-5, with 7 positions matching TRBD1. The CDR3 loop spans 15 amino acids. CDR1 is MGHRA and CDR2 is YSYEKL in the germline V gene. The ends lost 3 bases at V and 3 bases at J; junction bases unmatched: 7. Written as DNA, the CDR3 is TGCGCCAGCAGCCAGGACGGGACAGCGAAAGAGACCCAGTACTTC. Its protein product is CASSQDGTAKETQYF.

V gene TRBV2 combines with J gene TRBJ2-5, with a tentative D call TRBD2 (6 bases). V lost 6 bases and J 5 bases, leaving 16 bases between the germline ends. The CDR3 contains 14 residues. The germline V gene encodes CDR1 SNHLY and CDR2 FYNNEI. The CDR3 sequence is CASRVQAGMETQYF. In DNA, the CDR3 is TGTGCCAGCAGAGTTCAGGCGGGAATGGAGACCCAGTACTTC.

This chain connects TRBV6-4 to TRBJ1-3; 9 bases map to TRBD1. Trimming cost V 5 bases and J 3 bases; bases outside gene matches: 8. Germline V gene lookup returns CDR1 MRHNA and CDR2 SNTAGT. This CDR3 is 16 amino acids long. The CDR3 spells CASSNLQGAVGNTIYF. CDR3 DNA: TGTGCCAGCAGTAACTTACAGGGGGCGGTTGGAAACACCATATATTTT.

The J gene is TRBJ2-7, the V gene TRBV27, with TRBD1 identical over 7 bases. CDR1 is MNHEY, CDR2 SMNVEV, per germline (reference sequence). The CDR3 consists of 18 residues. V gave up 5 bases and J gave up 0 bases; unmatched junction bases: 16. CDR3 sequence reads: CASSHRYLGQESSYEQYF. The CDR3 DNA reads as TGTGCCAGCAGTCACCGGTATCTTGGACAGGAGAGCTCCTACGAGCAGTACTTC.

The CDR3 coding sequence is TGTGCCAGCAGTTTGGGGAAGCGGGGGGGCGTTTACAATGAGCAGTTCTTC. As protein: CASSLGKRGGVYNEQFF. The V and J genes are TRBV27 and TRBJ2-1; 10 nucleotides match TRBD2. This CDR3 has 17 residues. Germline CDR1 MNHEY, CDR2 SMNVEV (reference sequence). The V segment lost 3 bases and the J segment 4 bases; nucleotides outside the gene matches: 9.

As DNA, the CDR3 is TGTGCCAGCAGTTACGTGACTAGCGCCGAGCAGTACTTC. Its protein is CASSYVTSAEQYF. This chain uses TRBV6-2 or TRBV6-3 with TRBJ2-7; 8 positions match TRBD2. The CDR3 has 13 residues. V was pared by 2 bases and J by 6 bases, with 3 bases of the junction left unmatched. CDR1 and CDR2 (germline): MNHEY, SVGEGT.